Below, 13 T cell receptor beta chains from the same sample are listed, as sequenced in a study of OX40 agonist ivuxolimab in advanced cancers. Produced via immunoSEQ multiplex PCR; TCRdb's table is partial and in-frame only. This sample yields some 76,000 clones, of which roughly 92% are seen a single time; 5.5% to 7% belongs to the top ten. The sequences come from CD4+ or CD8+ T cells sorted from blood, collected in a trial of the OX40 agonist ivuxolimab. These receptors were taken from an adult with an advanced solid tumor such as melanoma, head and neck, liver or kidney cancer.

The chain has TRBV15 and TRBJ2-7, with D unclear. The germline gives CDR1 LNHNV, CDR2 YYDKDF (reference sequence). This CDR3 spans 14 amino acids. Trimming pared 0 bases from V and 3 bases from J, leaving 9 bases between. The CDR3 here is CATSRDPGYYEQYF. In DNA form, the CDR3 reads TGTGCCACCAGCAGAGATCCAGGCTACTACGAGCAGTACTTC.

The chain recombines TRBV7-2 with TRBJ2-7; 12 bases agree with TRBD2. V was clipped by 4 bases and J by 6 bases; unmatched bases: 4. Germline-derived CDR1 and CDR2 are SGHTA and FQGNSA. The CDR3 contains 14 residues. In nucleotides, the CDR3 is TGTGCCAGCAGCTCTAGCGGGGGGGCTCGCGAGCAGTACTTC. Protein product: CASSSSGGAREQYF.

The V and J genes are TRBV19 and TRBJ2-1; D tentatively reads TRBD1 or TRBD2 (5 bases each). The V gene lost 4 bases and the J gene lost 3 bases, with 13 bases spanning the gap. The CDR3 is 15 residues long. Germline CDR1 reads LNHDA; CDR2 reads SQIVND (reference sequence). This chain's CDR3 is CASSTKWDDYNEQFF. The DNA for the CDR3 is TGTGCCAGTAGTACCAAATGGGACGACTACAATGAGCAGTTCTTC.

J is TRBJ2-3 and V is TRBV5-6, with D perhaps being TRBD1 or TRBD2 (5 bases each). Trimming pared 0 bases from V and 3 bases from J, leaving 11 bases between. The CDR3 has 15 residues. CDR1 is SGHDT, CDR2 YYEEEE, per germline. The CDR3 spells CASSLALGRTDTQYF. DNA for the CDR3: TGTGCCAGCAGCTTGGCCCTGGGACGGACAGATACGCAGTATTTT.

The rearrangement uses TRBV14 and TRBJ2-5; TRBD2 might be the D (5 bases). V lost 0 bases and J lost 6, with 17 bases in between. The V gene's germline CDR1 is SGHDN and CDR2 FVKESK. The CDR3 covers 16 residues. The CDR3 DNA is TGTGCCAGCAGCCAAGAATACGAGGGATACTTGCAGACCCAGTACTTC. This gives the protein CASSQEYEGYLQTQYF.

The chain employs TRBV5-1 and TRBJ2-7, with D perhaps matching TRBD1 (6 bases). The germline gives CDR1 SGHRS, CDR2 YFSETQ. With 0 bases removed from V and 4 bases from J, the gap between germline ends came to 8 bases. CDR3 length: 13 amino acids. The CDR3 sequence is CASSLEGGYEQYF. The DNA for the CDR3 is TGCGCCAGCAGCTTGGAAGGGGGTTACGAGCAGTACTTC.

This chain uses TRBV18 with TRBJ2-7; 9 bases align to TRBD1. V shed 0 bases, J shed 1 base, and the junction held 1 base outside the gene matches. The CDR3 extends over 15 amino acids. Per the germline V gene, CDR1 is KGHSH and CDR2 is LQKENI. DNA for the CDR3: TGTGCCAGCTCACCACCAGGGACAGGGTCCTACGAGCAGTACTTC. The encoded protein is CASSPPGTGSYEQYF.

The chain uses TRBV7-9 and TRBJ2-2, with D perhaps given as TRBD1 or TRBD2 (5 bases each). Trimming shortened V by 5 bases and J by 6 bases, and 16 bases separated the two germline ends. Germline V lookup: CDR1 SEHNR, CDR2 FQNEAQ (reference sequence). This CDR3 is 15 amino acids long. The CDR3 region has the DNA TGTGCCAGCAGCGACCGTCCCGGGACCGCCGGGGAGCTGTTTTTT. This translates into CASSDRPGTAGELFF.

This chain connects TRBV7-9 to TRBJ2-4, with unresolved D. Germline CDR1 is SEHNR and CDR2 is FQNEAQ (reference sequence). The CDR3 has 12 residues. V was trimmed by 5 bases and J by 2 bases, leaving 4 bases between them. The CDR3 loop reads CASSGSKNIQYF. The CDR3 coding sequence is TGTGCCAGCAGCGGATCCAAAAACATTCAGTACTTC.

This sequence joins TRBV5-1 and TRBJ2-2; 10 bases line up with TRBD2. This CDR3 has 15 amino acids. V shed 2 bases and J 10 bases; nucleotides not matched to a gene: 8. In germline, CDR1 is SGHRS, CDR2 YFSETQ. CDR3 region: CASSFTSGEGAELFF. The CDR3 DNA follows: TGCGCCAGCAGCTTCACTAGCGGGGAGGGTGCGGAGCTGTTTTTT. Supplemented by reference TRBV5-1 and TRBJ2-2, the full variable domain reads KAGVTQTPRYLIKTRGQQVTLSCSPISGHRSVSWYQQTPGQGLQFLFEYFSETQRNKGNFPGRFSGRQFSNSRSEMNVSTLELGDSALYLCASSFTSGEGAELFFGEGSRLTVL.

The J gene is TRBJ1-3, the V gene TRBV6-5; D not resolved. With 5 bases removed from V and 5 bases from J, the gap between germline ends came to 16 bases. Germline CDR1 is MNHEY and CDR2 is SVGAGI. This CDR3 has 15 residues. CDR3 residues: CASSPPGNWRNTIYF. CDR3 sequence (DNA): TGTGCCAGCAGTCCCCCGGGGAACTGGAGAAACACCATATATTTT.

The V call is TRBV30, the J call TRBJ2-1, with D uncertain. V was cut by 4 bases and J by 2 bases, with 18 bases left in between. CDR1 and CDR2 from the germline V gene are GTSNPN and SVGIG (reference sequence). The CDR3 is 16 amino acids. The chain's CDR3 is CAWTTVVDGPYNEQFF. The CDR3 nucleotides are TGTGCCTGGACCACTGTAGTGGACGGCCCCTACAATGAGCAGTTCTTC.

V usage is TRBV5-1 and J usage is TRBJ2-7, with TRBD1 identical over 8 bases. This CDR3 has 14 amino acids. CDR1 SGHRS and CDR2 YFSETQ come from the germline V gene. The J segment lost 3 bases and the V segment lost 0 bases, leaving 2 bases of the junction unmatched. The DNA of the CDR3 is TGCGCCAGCAGCTTGGCAGGGGGCGACTACGAGCAGTACTTC. Translated: CASSLAGGDYEQYF.